Listed below are T cell receptor beta chains from one sample, sequenced in a study of T cells in Graves' hyperthyroidism and ophthalmopathy. From the multiplex PCR reads, TCRdb called clonotypes with MiXCR, one entry per CDR3 protein. Here the sample spans some 740,000 distinct CDR3 sequences, 14% being singletons. The source material was blood. The receptors shown here come from a woman under 30 with Graves' hyperthyroidism. Both conserved end residues are part of each CDR3. A D gene is named only where the DNA matches it firmly. The size entry is marked missing in some rows and otherwise reads once, few, many or a size class.

d_call,clone_size,v_call,j_call,cdr3_nt,cdr3_aa
TRBD1,few,TRBV29-1,TRBJ2-4,TGCAGCGTTGATGACAGGGCGTTCTCTAAGGTAGCCAAAAACATTCAGTACTTC,CSVDDRAFSKVAKNIQYF
TRBD1,many,TRBV5-6,TRBJ1-2,TGTGCCAGCAACGCGGACAGGGGCAACTATGGCTACACCTTC,CASNADRGNYGYTF
TRBD1,many,TRBV7-2,TRBJ1-4,TGTGCCAGCAGCACTGGACAGGCCGGGGCTGAAAAACTGTTTTTT,CASSTGQAGAEKLFF
.,many,TRBV7-9,TRBJ1-2,TGTGCCAGCAGCTCTATGGGATTCGACGGCTACACCTTC,CASSSMGFDGYTF
.,many,TRBV6-2/TRBV6-3,TRBJ2-5,TGTGCCAGCAGTTCCGACGGACAGCCGCAAGAGACCCAGTACTTC,CASSSDGQPQETQYF
.,many,TRBV10-3,TRBJ1-1,TGTGCCATCAGTGGTGCGGAGAACACTGAAGCTTTCTTT,CAISGAENTEAFF
TRBD2,many,TRBV7-3,TRBJ2-1,TGTGCCAGCAGTTCGGCCGGGAGGGGTAATGAGCAGTTCTTC,CASSSAGRGNEQFF
TRBD2,.,TRBV7-9,TRBJ2-1,TGTGCCAGCAGCATACTAGCGGGAGACCGTGAGCAGTTCTTC,CASSILAGDREQFF
.,many,TRBV30,TRBJ1-5,TGTGCCTGGAGTGTACTCTGGAATCAGCCCCAGCATTTT,CAWSVLWNQPQHF
.,once,TRBV24-1,TRBJ2-1,TGTGCCACCAGTCAGGCCTCCGGTTCATACCTCGAACAGTTCTTC,CATSQASGSYLEQFF
.,many,TRBV20-1,TRBJ2-5,TGCAGTGCTAGAGGGCCCGACGTAAAAGAGACCCAGTACTTC,CSARGPDVKETQYF
TRBD2,many,TRBV6-1,TRBJ2-1,TGTGCCAGTAGCGGGAGTACCGTCAATGAGCAGTTCTTC,CASSGSTVNEQFF
.,few,TRBV27,TRBJ1-1,TGTGCCAGCAGTCAGAGGGGGGGTGAAGCTTTCTTT,CASSQRGGEAFF
.,.,TRBV28,TRBJ2-7,TGTGCCAGCACCTCCCCTGGGGCGGAGCAGTACTTC,CASTSPGAEQYF
.,.,TRBV4-3,TRBJ2-3,TGCGCCAGCAGCCAAGAAGGGGGATATAGCACAGATACGCAGTATTTT,CASSQEGGYSTDTQYF
TRBD1,.,TRBV24-1,TRBJ2-1,TGTGCCACCAGTGGTCTAAGGGGGCCGAAGGAGCAGTTCTTC,CATSGLRGPKEQFF
TRBD2,.,TRBV20-1,TRBJ2-1,TGCAGTGCTTTATCCGGGACTAGCGGGAGACCCGACAATGAGCAGTTCTTC,CSALSGTSGRPDNEQFF
.,many,TRBV30,TRBJ2-5,TGTGCCTGGACGGGGTCACAAAGCCGGAAAGAGACCCAGTACTTC,CAWTGSQSRKETQYF
TRBD1,few,TRBV27,TRBJ1-1,TGTGCCAGCAGCCCTCACAGGGGGAATAATGAAGCTTTCTTT,CASSPHRGNNEAFF
.,.,TRBV5-1,TRBJ2-1,TGCGCCAACAAAAGCGGAGAGTTAACGTACAATGAGCAGTTCTTC,CANKSGELTYNEQFF
.,few,TRBV4-1,TRBJ2-7,TGCGCCAGCAGCCAAGCCTCTAGCGCAATTTCCCTAGGCGAGCAGTACTTC,CASSQASSAISLGEQYF
TRBD2,many,TRBV2,TRBJ2-3,TGTGCCAGCAGTTGGGCCCAAATAGAGCGGGAGTACACAGATACGCAGTATTTT,CASSWAQIEREYTDTQYF
TRBD1,many,TRBV2,TRBJ1-1,TGTGCCAGCAGTTTGAGAGGACAGGGTTTGAACACTGAAGCTTTCTTT,CASSLRGQGLNTEAFF
TRBD2,.,TRBV9,TRBJ2-1,TGTGCCAGCAGCGTAGAGCGCGGGAGAACGAGTGAGCAGTTCTTC,CASSVERGRTSEQFF
TRBD2,.,TRBV2,TRBJ2-1,TGTGCCAGCAGTGAAGCTCCCCTAGCGGGAGGAATCAATGAGCAGTTCTTC,CASSEAPLAGGINEQFF
.,.,TRBV5-6,TRBJ2-5,TGTGCCAGCAGCCCATTATCACGGGGAGAGACCCAGTACTTC,CASSPLSRGETQYF
.,many,TRBV28,TRBJ2-7,TGTGCCAGCAGCCGGGACACCAGTTACGAGCAGTACTTC,CASSRDTSYEQYF
.,few,TRBV6-1,TRBJ2-3,TGTGCCAGCAGTTTTAGAGTTTCGTCCTTGGTTGGCACAGATACGCAGTATTTT,CASSFRVSSLVGTDTQYF
.,few,TRBV11-2,TRBJ1-1,TGTGCCAGCAGCCCGCCCCGTGACACTGAAGCTTTCTTT,CASSPPRDTEAFF